This T cell receptor (beta chain) was identified in a study of blood T cell repertoires in COVID-19. Study at large: Acute and convalescent COVID-19 samples came from the United States, Italy and Spain. PBMCs, B-cell-depleted T cells, or T cells were the source of the cDNA or gDNA that made up the material.

Trimming left V 4 bases short and J 0 bases short, with 12 bases between. The V gene's germline CDR1 is LGHDT and CDR2 YNNKEL (reference sequence). This CDR3 comprises 15 residues. Per the study methods: Cell counts per sample came from amplifying reference gene primers. Clones were sequenced by immunoSEQ multiplex PCR, and TCRdb holds only the in-frame ones, with some missing. V and J calls and clone size are copied from that table; D and trimming were computed from the DNA. The sample has under 300,000 clones, around 86% seen once. The chain combines TRBV3-1 (or the pseudogene TRBV3-2) with TRBJ1-1, with D perhaps matching TRBD1 (5 bases). Source material: peripheral blood. The sequence was collected from a man older than 75 with acute or convalescent COVID-19. CDR3 in amino acids: CASSLMGGMNTEAFF. The CDR3 DNA reads as TGTGCCAGCAGCCTTATGGGGGGGATGAACACTGAAGCTTTCTTT.